This entry lists 12 T cell receptor beta chains sequenced from one sample in a study of T cell responses to AZD1222 COVID-19 vaccine. The repertoire was sequenced with immunoSEQ multiplex PCR; TCRdb's copy has only in-frame clones and lacks some. The sample yields roughly 80,000 clones, approximately 86% seen once. This sample comprised peripheral blood, obtained on day 0 of MenACWY control vaccination. The source of these receptors is an adult in good health.

The chain is built from TRBV5-4 and TRBJ2-7; 8 bases are shared with TRBD1. CDR1 and CDR2 from the germline V gene are SGHNT and YYREEE (reference sequence). This CDR3 spans 17 amino acids. V gave up 4 bases and J gave up 2 bases; unmatched junction bases: 14. The CDR3 here is CASSPGGSLMRPYEQYF. For the CDR3, the DNA is TGTGCCAGCAGCCCAGGGGGCTCTCTGATGAGGCCCTACGAGCAGTACTTC.

This chain links TRBV30 with TRBJ1-6; D is uncertain. CDR1 is GTSNPN and CDR2 is SVGIG in the germline V gene (reference sequence). The CDR3 consists of 16 residues. V dropped 4 bases and J dropped 0 bases, with 13 bases sitting between them. This CDR3 is CAWMLKDSSYNSPLHF. CDR3 DNA: TGTGCCTGGATGCTCAAAGATTCCTCCTATAATTCACCCCTCCACTTT.

CDR3 sequence reads: CASSLYPAGQGNYGYTF. CDR3 bases: TGTGCCAGCAGTTTATACCCCGCCGGGCAGGGAAACTATGGCTACACCTTC. The chain is built from TRBV27 and TRBJ1-2; TRBD1 is a possible D gene (5 bases). The CDR3 is 17 residues long. Deletions cut 1 base from V and 2 bases from J, with 17 bases between. CDR1 MNHEY and CDR2 SMNVEV come from the germline V gene (reference sequence).

V usage is TRBV7-2 and J usage is TRBJ2-7, with D perhaps TRBD1 (6 bases). Germline lookup yields CDR1 SGHTA and CDR2 FQGNSA. V lost 1 base, J lost 2 bases, and 6 bases lay in between. The CDR3 length is 13 residues. CDR3 in amino acids: CASSLGGPYEQYF. CDR3 DNA: TGTGCCAGCAGCTTAGGGGGGCCCTACGAGCAGTACTTC.

The rearrangement links TRBV20-1 to TRBJ2-2; D ambiguous. The CDR3 sequence is 12 residues long. V was pared by 3 bases and J by 4 bases, with 6 bases between. Germline V gives CDR1 DFQATT, CDR2 SNEGSKA (reference sequence). The CDR3 DNA is TGCAGTGCTAGTATCCTCACCGGGGAGCTGTTTTTT. It is translated as CSASILTGELFF.

The chain couples TRBV30 to TRBJ2-1, with 9 bases matching TRBD2. CDR1 and CDR2 (germline): GTSNPN, SVGIG (reference sequence). Trimming cost V 8 bases and J 7 bases; bases outside gene matches: 12. The CDR3 sequence is 14 residues long. This CDR3 is CAGEGGGAGNEQFF. The CDR3 bases are TGTGCCGGAGAAGGCGGGGGGGCCGGGAATGAGCAGTTCTTC. Drawing the rest from reference TRBV30 and TRBJ2-1, the complete variable domain is SQTIHQWPATLVQPVGSPLSLECTVEGTSNPNLYWYRQAAGRGLQLLFYSVGIGQISSEVPQNLSASRPQDRQFILSSKKLLLSDSGFYLCAGEGGGAGNEQFFGPGTRLTVL.

The V call is TRBV19, the J call TRBJ1-1; TRBD1 might be the D (6 bases). V lost 6 bases, J lost 5 bases, and 13 bases lay in between. Germline V gene sequence: CDR1 LNHDA, CDR2 SQIVND (reference sequence). The CDR3 sequence is 13 residues long. The CDR3 sequence: CASRNQGRTEAFF. The CDR3 bases are TGTGCCAGTAGGAACCAGGGGAGAACTGAAGCTTTCTTT. The full variable domain, in which reference TRBV19 and TRBJ1-1 provide the parts outside the CDR3, is DGGITQSPKYLFRKEGQNVTLSCEQNLNHDAMYWYRQDPGQGLRLIYYSQIVNDFQKGDIAEGYSVSREKKESFPLTVTSAQKNPTAFYLCASRNQGRTEAFFGQGTRLTVV.

The chain combines TRBV3-1 (or the pseudogene TRBV3-2) with TRBJ1-6, with 9 positions matching TRBD1. This CDR3 contains 16 residues. Germline CDR1 and CDR2: LGHDT and YNNKEL (reference sequence). Trimming at V came to 0 bases and at J to 7 bases, leaving 4 bases not matched to a gene. This CDR3 reads CASSQDTGTGNSPLHF. DNA of the CDR3: TGTGCCAGCAGCCAAGATACCGGGACAGGGAATTCACCCCTCCACTTT.

There are a few counts of this clone. The chain links TRBV4-2 to TRBJ1-1, with 9 positions matching TRBD1. This CDR3 spans 13 amino acids. V lost 4 bases to trimming and J lost 7 bases; unmatched junction nucleotides: 4. The germline gives CDR1 LGHNA, CDR2 YNFKEQ. In DNA, the CDR3 is TGTGCCAGCAGCCGAACAGGGGGCAGTGAAGCTTTCTTT. Residues: CASSRTGGSEAFF.

The rearrangement links TRBV28 to TRBJ1-2; D perhaps matches TRBD1 (5 bases). Trimming removed 6 bases from V and 2 bases from J, with 7 bases in between. Germline assignment: CDR1 MDHEN and CDR2 SYDVKM. There are 12 residues in the CDR3. The CDR3 reads CASREGNYGYTF. CDR3 bases: TGTGCCAGCAGGGAGGGGAACTATGGCTACACCTTC.

This rearrangement joins TRBV7-9 to TRBJ2-5; TRBD2 matches at 13 bases. The CDR3 is made up of 17 amino acids. CDR1 is SEHNR, CDR2 FQNEAQ, per germline (reference sequence). After removal of 4 bases from V and 6 bases from J, the junction contained 11 bases not matched to a gene. The CDR3 DNA is TGTGCCAGCAGCTCGTTGCCACTAGCGGGGGGGCTAAAGACCCAGTACTTC. This gives the protein CASSSLPLAGGLKTQYF.

This clone occurred a few times. CDR3 sequence (DNA): TGTGCCTGGAGTGTTGCAGGGGTTAAAGGGAGGGTTGGCTACACCTTC. Its protein is CAWSVAGVKGRVGYTF. The chain uses TRBV30 and TRBJ1-2, with a possible D match to TRBD1 (6 bases). This CDR3 has 16 residues. Trimming pared 0 bases from V and 7 bases from J, leaving 21 bases between. Germline V gives CDR1 GTSNPN, CDR2 SVGIG (reference sequence).